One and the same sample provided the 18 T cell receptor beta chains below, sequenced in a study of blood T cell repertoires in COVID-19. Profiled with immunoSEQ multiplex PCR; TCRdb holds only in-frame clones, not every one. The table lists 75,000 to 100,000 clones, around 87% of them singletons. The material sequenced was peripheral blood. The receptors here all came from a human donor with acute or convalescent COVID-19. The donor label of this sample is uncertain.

CDR3 sequence: CASSLDSQGQPQHF. The DNA of the CDR3 is TGCGCCAGCAGCCTGGACAGCCAAGGTCAGCCCCAGCATTTT. The chain employs TRBV5-1 and TRBJ1-5; TRBD1 might be the D (6 bases). V was cut by 4 bases and J by 6 bases, with 14 bases left in between. Germline CDR1 reads SGHRS; CDR2 reads YFSETQ. The CDR3 has 14 residues.

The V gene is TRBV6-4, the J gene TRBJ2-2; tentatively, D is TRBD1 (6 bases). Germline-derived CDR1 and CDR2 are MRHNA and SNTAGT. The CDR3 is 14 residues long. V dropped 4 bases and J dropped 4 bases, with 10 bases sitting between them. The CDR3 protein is CASSVTRGTGELFF. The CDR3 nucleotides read TGTGCCAGCAGTGTAACCAGGGGCACCGGGGAGCTGTTTTTT.

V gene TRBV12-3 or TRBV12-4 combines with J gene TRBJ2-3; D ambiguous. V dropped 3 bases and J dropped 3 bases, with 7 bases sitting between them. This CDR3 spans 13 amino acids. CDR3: CASSFGSTDTQYF. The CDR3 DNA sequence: TGTGCCAGCAGTTTTGGTAGTACAGATACGCAGTATTTT.

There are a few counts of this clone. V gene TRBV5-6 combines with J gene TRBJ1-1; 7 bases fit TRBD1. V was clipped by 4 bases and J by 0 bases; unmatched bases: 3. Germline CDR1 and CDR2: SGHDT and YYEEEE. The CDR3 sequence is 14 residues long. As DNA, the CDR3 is TGTGCCAGCAGCCAGACAGGGATGAACACTGAAGCTTTCTTT. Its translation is CASSQTGMNTEAFF.

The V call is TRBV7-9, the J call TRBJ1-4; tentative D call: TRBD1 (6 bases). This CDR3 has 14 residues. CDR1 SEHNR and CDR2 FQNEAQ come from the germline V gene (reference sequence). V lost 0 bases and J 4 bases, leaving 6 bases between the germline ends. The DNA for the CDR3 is TGTGCCAGCAGCTTAGCAGGGGGTAATGAAAAACTGTTTTTT. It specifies CASSLAGGNEKLFF.

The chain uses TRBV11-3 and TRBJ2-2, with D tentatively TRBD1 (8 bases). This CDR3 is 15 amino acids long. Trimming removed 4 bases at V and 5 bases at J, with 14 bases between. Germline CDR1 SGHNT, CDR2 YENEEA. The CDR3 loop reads CASSYGQGGTGELFF. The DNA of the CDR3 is TGTGCCAGCAGCTACGGACAGGGAGGGACCGGGGAGCTGTTTTTT.

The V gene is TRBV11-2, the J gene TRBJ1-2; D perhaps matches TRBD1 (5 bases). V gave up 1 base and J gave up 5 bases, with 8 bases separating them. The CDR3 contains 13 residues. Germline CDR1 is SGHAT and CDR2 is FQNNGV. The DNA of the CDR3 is TGTGCCAGCAGCTTAGGCGCAGGGTATGGCTACACCTTC. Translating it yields CASSLGAGYGYTF.

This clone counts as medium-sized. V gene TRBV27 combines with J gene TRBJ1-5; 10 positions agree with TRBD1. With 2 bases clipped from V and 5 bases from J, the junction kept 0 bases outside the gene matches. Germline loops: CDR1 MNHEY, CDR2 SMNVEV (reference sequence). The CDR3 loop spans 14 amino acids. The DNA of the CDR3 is TGTGCCAGCAGTTTAGGGACAGGGGATCAGCCCCAGCATTTT. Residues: CASSLGTGDQPQHF.

CDR3 sequence (DNA): TGTGCCACATCCCCCGGGGGGGTCTCTGGAAACACCATATATTTT. Translated, it gives CATSPGGVSGNTIYF. J is TRBJ1-3 and V is TRBV10-3, with D possibly being TRBD1 (5 bases). The CDR3 sequence is 15 residues long. Trimming left V 10 bases short and J 0 bases short, with 16 bases between. Germline loops: CDR1 ENHRY, CDR2 SYGVKD.

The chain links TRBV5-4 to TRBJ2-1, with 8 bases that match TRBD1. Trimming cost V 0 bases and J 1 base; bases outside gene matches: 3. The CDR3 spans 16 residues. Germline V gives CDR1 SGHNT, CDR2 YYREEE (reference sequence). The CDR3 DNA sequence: TGTGCCAGCAGCTTGGGGACAGGGCAGTCCTACAATGAGCAGTTCTTC. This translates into CASSLGTGQSYNEQFF.

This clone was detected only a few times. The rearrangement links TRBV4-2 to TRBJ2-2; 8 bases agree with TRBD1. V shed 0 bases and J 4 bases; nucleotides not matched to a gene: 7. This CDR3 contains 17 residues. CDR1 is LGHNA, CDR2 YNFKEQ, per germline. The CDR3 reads CASSQDMTGVITGELFF. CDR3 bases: TGTGCCAGCAGCCAAGATATGACAGGGGTCATCACCGGGGAGCTGTTTTTT.

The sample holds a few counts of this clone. CDR3 amino acids: CASSYSVSYGYTF. CDR3 in DNA: TGTGCCAGCAGTTACTCTGTATCCTATGGCTACACCTTC. J is TRBJ1-2 and V is TRBV6-5, with D unclear. This CDR3 region has 13 residues. V dropped 0 bases and J dropped 4 bases, with 6 bases sitting between them. Germline CDR1 reads MNHEY; CDR2 reads SVGAGI.

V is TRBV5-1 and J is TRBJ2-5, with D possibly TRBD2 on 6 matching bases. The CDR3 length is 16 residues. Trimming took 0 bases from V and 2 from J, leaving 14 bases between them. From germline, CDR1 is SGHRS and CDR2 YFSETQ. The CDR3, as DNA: TGCGCCAGCAGCTTGGGGGCAACGGGGGTTCAAGAGACCCAGTACTTC. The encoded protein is CASSLGATGVQETQYF. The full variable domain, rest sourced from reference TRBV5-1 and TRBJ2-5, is KAGVTQTPRYLIKTRGQQVTLSCSPISGHRSVSWYQQTPGQGLQFLFEYFSETQRNKGNFPGRFSGRQFSNSRSEMNVSTLELGDSALYLCASSLGATGVQETQYFGPGTRLLVL.

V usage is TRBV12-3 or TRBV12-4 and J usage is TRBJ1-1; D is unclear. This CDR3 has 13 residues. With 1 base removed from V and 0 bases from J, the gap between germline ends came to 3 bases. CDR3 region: CASSLGMNTEAFF. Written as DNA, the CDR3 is TGTGCCAGCAGTTTAGGTATGAACACTGAAGCTTTCTTT.

CDR3 in DNA: TGTGCCAGCAGCCAACGGGGGGGAGCCACAGATACGCAGTATTTT. The encoded protein is CASSQRGGATDTQYF. This chain uses TRBV3-1 (or the pseudogene TRBV3-2) with TRBJ2-3; 8 nucleotides match TRBD2. In germline, CDR1 is LGHDT, CDR2 YNNKEL (reference sequence). V lost 2 bases and J lost 2; bases outside the gene matches: 3. CDR3 length equals 15 residues.

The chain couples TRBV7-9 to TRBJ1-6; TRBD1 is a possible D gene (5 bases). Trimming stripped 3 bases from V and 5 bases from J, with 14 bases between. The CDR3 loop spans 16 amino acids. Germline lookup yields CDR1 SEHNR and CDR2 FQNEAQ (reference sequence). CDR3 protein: CASSFFVGQDNSPLHF. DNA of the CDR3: TGTGCCAGCAGCTTTTTCGTGGGGCAGGATAATTCACCCCTCCACTTT.

The CDR3 sequence: CASSPGQSTDTQYF. The DNA for the CDR3 is TGCGCCAGCAGCCCGGGTCAAAGCACAGATACGCAGTATTTT. This chain joins TRBV5-1 and TRBJ2-3; D remains ambiguous. V was cut by 4 bases and J by 0 bases, with 9 bases left in between. Germline V gene sequence: CDR1 SGHRS, CDR2 YFSETQ. The CDR3 length is 14 residues.

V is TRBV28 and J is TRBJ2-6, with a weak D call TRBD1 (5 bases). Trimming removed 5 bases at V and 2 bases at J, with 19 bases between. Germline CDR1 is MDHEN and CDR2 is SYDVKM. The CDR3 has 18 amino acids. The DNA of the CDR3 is TGTGCCAGCAGTCCTTTTGGACAAGTTTTGGCTGGGGCCAACGTCCTGACTTTC. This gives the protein CASSPFGQVLAGANVLTF.